The 6 T cell receptor beta chains below were found in one sample sequenced in a study of cytomegalovirus exposure and HLA in healthy donors. Produced via immunoSEQ multiplex PCR; TCRdb's table is partial and in-frame only. The sample lists 150,000 to 200,000 clones; 88% were seen once. Material for sequencing was PBMCs. These receptors originate from a man aged 18 to 29 in good health and CMV-seronegative.

J is TRBJ1-2 and V is TRBV5-6; a weak D match, TRBD1 (5 bases). The CDR3 is made up of 14 amino acids. V was trimmed by 4 bases and J by 5 bases, leaving 15 bases between them. The germline gives CDR1 SGHDT, CDR2 YYEEEE. The CDR3 region is CASSGGGAAYGYTF. The CDR3, as DNA: TGTGCCAGCAGCGGGGGAGGGGCCGCTTATGGCTACACCTTC.

This clone was seen only once. The chain has TRBV7-9 and TRBJ1-5; 9 nucleotides agree with TRBD1. CDR1 is SEHNR, CDR2 FQNEAQ, per germline (reference sequence). The CDR3 consists of 14 residues. The V and J ends lost 3 bases and 6 bases, in that order; junction bases with no gene match: 3. CDR3 sequence: CASSFTGGPQPQHF. The CDR3, as DNA: TGTGCCAGCAGCTTTACAGGGGGCCCTCAGCCCCAGCATTTT.

V and J are TRBV28 and TRBJ1-5; TRBD1 might be the D (5 bases). The CDR3 has 16 amino acids. The germline gives CDR1 MDHEN, CDR2 SYDVKM. Deletions cut 7 bases from V and 2 bases from J, with 18 bases between. The CDR3 here is CASTPGGYGGNQPQHF. CDR3 sequence (DNA): TGTGCCAGCACCCCCGGGGGGTACGGCGGCAATCAGCCCCAGCATTTT.

The chain carries TRBV19 and TRBJ2-7, with TRBD2 identical over 9 bases. The CDR3 runs 14 residues. Looked up from germline, CDR1 is LNHDA and CDR2 is SQIVND (reference sequence). V was clipped by 3 bases and J by 6 bases; unmatched bases: 6. CDR3 loop: CASSISGSTPEQYF. The CDR3 nucleotides are TGTGCCAGTAGTATTAGCGGGAGTACCCCCGAGCAGTACTTC.

The chain recombines TRBV19 with TRBJ2-3; 8 bases fit TRBD2. The germline gives CDR1 LNHDA, CDR2 SQIVND (reference sequence). This CDR3 spans 14 amino acids. V gave up 4 bases and J gave up 6 bases; unmatched junction bases: 6. DNA for the CDR3: TGTGCCAGTAGTAGTAGCGGGGCGGGGGATACGCAGTATTTT. Encoded protein: CASSSSGAGDTQYF.

The V call is TRBV19, the J call TRBJ2-3, with D maybe TRBD2 (6 bases). In germline, CDR1 is LNHDA, CDR2 SQIVND (reference sequence). Trimming cost V 5 bases and J 3 bases, with 9 bases left between them. The CDR3 has 13 amino acids. The CDR3 DNA sequence: TGTGCCAGTAGTCGGAGGGATACAGATACGCAGTATTTT. Its translation: CASSRRDTDTQYF.